A selection of T cell receptor beta chains follows, all from one sample in a study of Ad26.COV2.S vaccination and SARS-CoV-2 variants. Sequencing used immunoSEQ multiplex PCR; TCRdb keeps in-frame clones, though not all of them. Of roughly 460,000 clones in the sample, roughly nine tenths were seen once. This material consisted of peripheral blood, taken in a trial of Ad26.COV2.S vaccine versus placebo. These TCRs come from a person between 18 and 59 years old who received the Ad26.COV2.S COVID-19 vaccine or a placebo. Both conserved end residues are part of each CDR3. The order of the fields is clone size, J gene, D gene, V gene, CDR3 protein, CDR3 DNA. The D gene is left open where the match is weak. Rows may omit the clone size; those that give it use once, few, many or a size class.

clone size: NA
J gene: TRBJ2-5
D gene: NA
V gene: TRBV7-2
CDR3 protein: CASRQAGSGVTETQYF
CDR3 DNA: TGTGCCAGCAGACAAGCGGGGTCAGGGGTAACAGAGACCCAGTACTTC

clone size: NA
J gene: TRBJ2-3
D gene: TRBD2
V gene: TRBV7-9
CDR3 protein: CASIDGRTSSGTDTQYF
CDR3 DNA: TGTGCCAGCATCGATGGAAGGACTAGCTCTGGGACAGATACGCAGTATTTT

clone size: few
J gene: TRBJ2-7
D gene: NA
V gene: TRBV5-4
CDR3 protein: CASSDRLTGSYEQYF
CDR3 DNA: TGTGCCAGCAGCGACCGCCTGACAGGCTCCTACGAGCAGTACTTC

clone size: once
J gene: TRBJ2-1
D gene: TRBD2
V gene: TRBV27
CDR3 protein: CASSPSGRPYYNEQFF
CDR3 DNA: TGTGCCAGCAGTCCTAGCGGGAGGCCTTACTACAATGAGCAGTTCTTC

clone size: NA
J gene: TRBJ1-5
D gene: NA
V gene: TRBV6-5
CDR3 protein: CASSYLQDSNQPQHF
CDR3 DNA: TGTGCCAGCAGTTACCTTCAGGACTCCAATCAGCCCCAGCATTTT

clone size: few
J gene: TRBJ1-3
D gene: NA
V gene: TRBV9
CDR3 protein: CASSVGAYTSSGNTIYF
CDR3 DNA: TGTGCCAGCAGCGTAGGGGCCTACACAAGCTCTGGAAACACCATATATTTT

clone size: NA
J gene: TRBJ1-5
D gene: NA
V gene: TRBV30
CDR3 protein: CAWSVAGNQPQHF
CDR3 DNA: TGTGCCTGGAGTGTAGCAGGGAATCAGCCCCAGCATTTT

clone size: NA
J gene: TRBJ1-5
D gene: NA
V gene: TRBV6-2/TRBV6-3
CDR3 protein: CASSYEPVYSNQPQHF
CDR3 DNA: TGTGCCAGCAGTTACGAGCCAGTATATAGCAATCAGCCCCAGCATTTT

clone size: NA
J gene: TRBJ1-4
D gene: NA
V gene: TRBV30
CDR3 protein: CAWSTAVGDEKLFF
CDR3 DNA: TGTGCCTGGAGTACCGCGGTGGGGGATGAAAAACTGTTTTTT

clone size: few
J gene: TRBJ1-1
D gene: NA
V gene: TRBV2
CDR3 protein: CASSEALNDMNTEAFF
CDR3 DNA: TGTGCCAGCAGTGAAGCGCTAAACGACATGAACACTGAAGCTTTCTTT

clone size: NA
J gene: TRBJ1-2
D gene: NA
V gene: TRBV5-1
CDR3 protein: CASSWGDYGYTF
CDR3 DNA: TGCGCCAGCTCCTGGGGGGACTATGGCTACACCTTC

clone size: NA
J gene: TRBJ2-1
D gene: TRBD2
V gene: TRBV7-7
CDR3 protein: CASSALRSGRTNEQFF
CDR3 DNA: TGTGCTAGCAGCGCCCTGAGGAGCGGGAGAACCAATGAGCAGTTCTTC

clone size: NA
J gene: TRBJ2-7
D gene: NA
V gene: TRBV29-1
CDR3 protein: CSVVTETYEQYF
CDR3 DNA: TGCAGCGTTGTTACAGAAACCTACGAGCAGTACTTC

clone size: NA
J gene: TRBJ2-1
D gene: NA
V gene: TRBV5-1
CDR3 protein: CASSLDGNEQFF
CDR3 DNA: TGCGCCAGCAGCTTGGACGGGAATGAGCAGTTCTTC

clone size: few
J gene: TRBJ1-1
D gene: TRBD1
V gene: TRBV6-4
CDR3 protein: CASSVQGGASEAFF
CDR3 DNA: TGTGCCAGCAGCGTACAGGGGGGCGCGTCTGAAGCTTTCTTT

clone size: NA
J gene: TRBJ1-5
D gene: NA
V gene: TRBV5-1
CDR3 protein: CASSLRAGGDQPQHF
CDR3 DNA: TGCGCCAGCAGCTTGCGTGCCGGGGGCGATCAGCCCCAGCATTTT

clone size: NA
J gene: TRBJ2-1
D gene: NA
V gene: TRBV6-6
CDR3 protein: CASSYSHNEQFF
CDR3 DNA: TGTGCCAGCAGTTACTCGCACAATGAGCAGTTCTTC

clone size: NA
J gene: TRBJ2-3
D gene: TRBD2
V gene: TRBV7-3
CDR3 protein: CASSKGLAGAETDTQYF
CDR3 DNA: TGTGCCAGCAGCAAGGGACTAGCGGGGGCGGAGACAGATACGCAGTATTTT

clone size: NA
J gene: TRBJ1-5
D gene: NA
V gene: TRBV28
CDR3 protein: CASSRRGLRGGNQPQHF
CDR3 DNA: TGTGCCAGCAGCAGACGAGGTTTAAGGGGCGGCAATCAGCCCCAGCATTTT

clone size: NA
J gene: TRBJ2-5
D gene: NA
V gene: TRBV19
CDR3 protein: CASKSAPRETQYF
CDR3 DNA: TGTGCCAGTAAATCGGCTCCCAGAGAGACCCAGTACTTC

clone size: NA
J gene: TRBJ2-7
D gene: NA
V gene: TRBV28
CDR3 protein: CASLRGVEQYF
CDR3 DNA: TGTGCCAGCTTGCGGGGCGTCGAGCAGTACTTC

clone size: NA
J gene: TRBJ2-7
D gene: NA
V gene: TRBV3-1/TRBV3-2
CDR3 protein: CASSLWGSPSSYEQYF
CDR3 DNA: TGTGCCAGCAGCCTCTGGGGGAGCCCAAGCTCCTACGAGCAGTACTTC

clone size: NA
J gene: TRBJ1-2
D gene: NA
V gene: TRBV7-2
CDR3 protein: CASSLYSYGYTF
CDR3 DNA: TGTGCCAGCAGCTTATACAGCTATGGCTACACCTTC

clone size: NA
J gene: TRBJ2-3
D gene: NA
V gene: TRBV7-3
CDR3 protein: CASSTGTAITDTQYF
CDR3 DNA: TGTGCCAGCAGCACTGGGACCGCCATTACAGATACGCAGTATTTT

clone size: NA
J gene: TRBJ2-5
D gene: TRBD2
V gene: TRBV3-1/TRBV3-2
CDR3 protein: CASSQDGLAGGRETQYF
CDR3 DNA: TGTGCCAGCAGCCAAGATGGGCTAGCGGGGGGCCGGGAGACCCAGTACTTC

clone size: NA
J gene: TRBJ2-3
D gene: NA
V gene: TRBV11-2
CDR3 protein: CASSHRGYDTDTQYF
CDR3 DNA: TGTGCCAGCAGCCATCGGGGCTACGACACAGATACGCAGTATTTT

clone size: NA
J gene: TRBJ1-1
D gene: NA
V gene: TRBV19
CDR3 protein: CASSIVGTAFF
CDR3 DNA: TGTGCCAGTAGTATTGTGGGCACGGCTTTCTTT

clone size: NA
J gene: TRBJ2-5
D gene: NA
V gene: TRBV27
CDR3 protein: CASTKGYQDQETQYF
CDR3 DNA: TGTGCCAGCACCAAGGGATATCAGGACCAAGAGACCCAGTACTTC

clone size: once
J gene: TRBJ2-4
D gene: TRBD1
V gene: TRBV11-2
CDR3 protein: CASSLAGTGSKNIQYF
CDR3 DNA: TGTGCCAGCAGCTTAGCAGGGACAGGGTCCAAAAACATTCAGTACTTC

clone size: NA
J gene: TRBJ1-1
D gene: NA
V gene: TRBV11-3
CDR3 protein: CASSLGGDTEAFF
CDR3 DNA: TGTGCCAGCAGCTTAGGGGGGGACACTGAAGCTTTCTTT

clone size: NA
J gene: TRBJ2-1
D gene: TRBD2
V gene: TRBV25-1
CDR3 protein: CASSREGSYNEQFF
CDR3 DNA: TGTGCCAGCAGCAGGGAGGGTTCCTACAATGAGCAGTTCTTC

clone size: once
J gene: TRBJ2-2
D gene: TRBD2
V gene: TRBV27
CDR3 protein: CASSGTSGRPLNTGELFF
CDR3 DNA: TGTGCCAGCAGTGGGACTAGCGGGAGGCCATTGAACACCGGGGAGCTGTTTTTT

clone size: NA
J gene: TRBJ2-1
D gene: NA
V gene: TRBV9
CDR3 protein: CASSVAAGGNTNEQFF
CDR3 DNA: TGTGCCAGCAGCGTAGCCGCCGGGGGCAATACCAATGAGCAGTTCTTC

clone size: few
J gene: TRBJ1-2
D gene: NA
V gene: TRBV6-5
CDR3 protein: CASSYGTPKTYGYTF
CDR3 DNA: TGTGCCAGCAGTTACGGGACACCAAAAACCTATGGCTACACCTTC

clone size: NA
J gene: TRBJ1-4
D gene: TRBD1
V gene: TRBV28
CDR3 protein: CASRGQGFGKLFF
CDR3 DNA: TGTGCCAGCCGAGGACAGGGGTTTGGAAAACTGTTTTTT

clone size: NA
J gene: TRBJ2-3
D gene: NA
V gene: TRBV7-3
CDR3 protein: CASSLRSTTSTQYF
CDR3 DNA: TGTGCCAGCAGCTTAAGGTCGACTACGAGTACGCAGTATTTT

clone size: NA
J gene: TRBJ1-1
D gene: NA
V gene: TRBV4-1
CDR3 protein: CASSQLGHTEAFF
CDR3 DNA: TGCGCCAGCAGCCAACTCGGCCACACTGAAGCTTTCTTT

clone size: NA
J gene: TRBJ1-5
D gene: TRBD1
V gene: TRBV27
CDR3 protein: CASAWTGGNQPQHF
CDR3 DNA: TGTGCCAGCGCTTGGACAGGGGGCAATCAGCCCCAGCATTTT

clone size: few
J gene: TRBJ1-2
D gene: NA
V gene: TRBV14
CDR3 protein: CASSPEDRYGYTF
CDR3 DNA: TGTGCCAGCAGCCCCGAAGACAGATATGGCTACACCTTC

clone size: NA
J gene: TRBJ2-7
D gene: TRBD1
V gene: TRBV28
CDR3 protein: CASSLPSSGRGRVYEQYF
CDR3 DNA: TGTGCCAGCAGTCTACCAAGCAGCGGCAGGGGGCGCGTCTACGAGCAGTACTTC

clone size: once
J gene: TRBJ2-7
D gene: TRBD1
V gene: TRBV7-6
CDR3 protein: CASSSGTGVSAYEQYF
CDR3 DNA: TGTGCCAGCAGCTCCGGGACAGGGGTCTCGGCCTACGAGCAGTACTTC

clone size: NA
J gene: TRBJ2-7
D gene: NA
V gene: TRBV6-5
CDR3 protein: CASKRRQASYEQYF
CDR3 DNA: TGTGCCAGCAAACGCCGACAGGCTTCCTACGAGCAGTACTTC